This T cell receptor beta chain comes out of a study of T cells after posttransplantation cyclophosphamide. Whole-study results and caveats: Blood and skin or GI T cell repertoires showed limited TRB overlap. Donor CD8+ memory clones often dominated recipient blood repertoires at later times. TRB clonality was highly associated with recipient CMV seropositivity and reactivation.

Busulfan-fludarabine conditioning, marrow transplant, and cyclophosphamide on days +3 and +4 were administered. The data were produced by immunoSEQ multiplex PCR, yet TCRdb's version contains in-frame clones alone and is incomplete. The table records tens of thousands of clones, roughly 88% of them present only once. CDR3 length: 13 residues. Trimming pared 4 bases from V and 7 bases from J, leaving 13 bases between. Per germline, CDR1 SNHLY and CDR2 FYNNEI. This clone was observed a handful of times. Its antigen is still unknown. Other DNA sequences in the sample encode the same CDR3. This specimen consisted of PBMCs, obtained just over 60 days after allogeneic stem cell transplant with posttransplant cyclophosphamide. This clonotype was obtained from a male patient in his sixties who received an allogeneic stem cell transplant from a related donor and was CMV-positive. Among the T cells, some may be from the graft donor. This chain links TRBV2 with TRBJ1-2; D is unresolved. The CDR3 DNA follows: TGTGCCAGCAGTGTAACGGGTTTGGGTGGCTACACCTTC. Translating gives CASSVTGLGGYTF.